This T cell receptor beta chain was recorded in a study of T cells after yellow fever vaccination. As to this clonotype: No antigen is known for it.

Researchers made TCR cDNA using 5'RACE template switching, and this step added a universal primer site and UMIs. From the 5' RACE reads, TCRdb called clonotypes with MiXCR, one entry per CDR3 protein. The repertoire consists of nearly 550,000 distinct CDR3 sequences, with less than 20% occurring once and the leading ten covering approximately 15%. Study findings and constraints: Weaker overall, the secondary response nonetheless peaked faster (day 5 versus 15). Although most clonotypes did not, a small share appeared in both CD4 and CD8 compartments. Reappearance after the booster was observed for most primary-vaccination clones (roughly 97% CD4, over 70% CD8).

The sequences come from PBMCs, collected 15 days after the yellow fever booster vaccination. The sequence derives from a man aged 25-40 years who received the YFV17D yellow fever vaccine.

The CDR3 region has the DNA TGTGCCAGCAGCCAAGAAAGGACTCCGGGCGGGACCCAGTACTTC. The encoded protein is CASSQERTPGGTQYF. The chain is built from TRBV14 and TRBJ2-5, with D maybe TRBD2 (5 bases). This CDR3 contains 15 residues. Trimming took off 0 bases at V and 7 bases at J, with 15 bases between the two ends. In germline, CDR1 is SGHDN, CDR2 FVKESK.